These T cell receptor beta chains were read from a single sample in a study of blood T cell repertoires in COVID-19. TCRdb's copy holds only in-frame clones and misses some; the assay was immunoSEQ multiplex PCR. Here the sample spans approximately 300,000 clones, around 87% being singletons. Sequenced material: PBMCs or T cells enriched from blood (not recorded which). The receptors were gathered from a woman in her 30s who had recovered from COVID-19. The CDR3 runs from the conserved cysteine through the conserved F or W. A D gene is named only where the DNA matches it firmly. Some rows mark clone size as missing; the rest say once, few, many or name a class of expanded clone.

clone size	D gene	J gene	V gene	CDR3 protein	CDR3 DNA
few	NA	TRBJ1-4	TRBV30	CAGGTNEKLFF	TGTGCAGGGGGTACTAATGAAAAACTGTTTTTT
NA	NA	TRBJ2-7	TRBV6-2/TRBV6-3	CASSHSYEQYF	TGTGCCAGCAGTCACTCCTACGAGCAGTACTTC
NA	TRBD2	TRBJ2-3	TRBV3-1/TRBV3-2	CASSQGQTSENTDTQYF	TGTGCCAGCAGCCAAGGTCAGACTAGCGAGAACACAGATACGCAGTATTTT
few	NA	TRBJ1-5	TRBV7-6	CASSLEQGGQPQHF	TGTGCCAGCAGCTTAGAACAGGGAGGGCAGCCCCAGCATTTT
NA	NA	TRBJ1-1	TRBV15	CATSRDLAGLAFF	TGTGCCACCAGCAGAGATCTTGCGGGATTAGCTTTCTTT
NA	TRBD1	TRBJ1-2	TRBV4-1	CASSQDDRAYGYTF	TGCGCCAGCAGCCAAGATGACAGGGCCTATGGCTACACCTTC
few	TRBD2	TRBJ2-3	TRBV5-6	CASSLTSGGITDTQYF	TGTGCCAGCAGCTTGACTAGCGGGGGGATCACAGATACGCAGTATTTT
once	TRBD1	TRBJ1-6	TRBV5-7	CASSLVAGQTFYNSPLHF	TGTGCCAGCAGCTTGGTGGCGGGACAGACCTTTTATAATTCACCCCTCCACTTT
NA	NA	TRBJ1-2	TRBV18	CASSPVEGNYGYTF	TGTGCCAGCTCACCTGTGGAGGGGAACTATGGCTACACCTTC
NA	TRBD1	TRBJ1-1	TRBV19	CASSTNRGRMNTEAFF	TGTGCCAGTAGTACCAACAGGGGCCGGATGAACACTGAAGCTTTCTTT
NA	NA	TRBJ2-3	TRBV2	CASSAVRGTDTQYF	TGTGCCAGCAGTGCGGTCCGGGGCACAGATACGCAGTATTTT
NA	NA	TRBJ1-4	TRBV7-8	CASSSSGAPVGKLFF	TGTGCCAGCAGCTCCTCAGGGGCCCCTGTGGGAAAACTGTTTTTT
NA	TRBD2	TRBJ2-5	TRBV4-2	CASSQDRLAGETQYF	TGTGCCAGCAGCCAAGATCGACTAGCCGGAGAGACCCAGTACTTC
NA	TRBD1	TRBJ2-7	TRBV28	CASSADRVTYEQYF	TGTGCCAGCAGTGCCGACAGGGTAACCTACGAGCAGTACTTC
NA	NA	TRBJ1-5	TRBV4-1	CASSQGRGNQPQHF	TGCGCCAGCAGCCAAGGTCGGGGGAATCAGCCCCAGCATTTT
NA	NA	TRBJ1-2	TRBV4-2	CASSFDSLGGGYTF	TGTGCCAGCAGCTTCGACAGCCTAGGGGGTGGCTACACCTTC
NA	NA	TRBJ1-2	TRBV28	CASSFYRRRDNYGYTF	TGTGCCAGCAGTTTTTACCGACGGAGGGATAACTATGGCTACACCTTC
NA	TRBD1	TRBJ2-7	TRBV5-4	CASSTGTGLLYEQYF	TGTGCCAGCAGTACCGGGACAGGGCTCCTTTACGAGCAGTACTTC
NA	NA	TRBJ1-5	TRBV28	CASRPTKRAQHF	TGTGCCAGCAGACCGACCAAGAGGGCCCAGCATTTT
NA	NA	TRBJ1-4	TRBV5-1	CASSRSGGRNEKLFF	TGCGCCAGCAGTCGTAGCGGGGGACGGAATGAAAAACTGTTTTTT
NA	TRBD2	TRBJ2-3	TRBV7-6	CASTLLAGNTDTQYF	TGTGCCAGCACCCTACTAGCGGGCAACACAGATACGCAGTATTTT
NA	NA	TRBJ1-3	TRBV6-1	CASSEQMAGSGGNTIYF	TGTGCCAGCAGTGAACAGATGGCAGGTTCGGGAGGAAACACCATATATTTT
NA	TRBD1	TRBJ2-1	TRBV23-1	CASSLCCGTGIHNEQFF	TGCGCCAGCAGTCTTTGCTGCGGGACAGGCATACACAATGAGCAGTTCTTC
NA	TRBD1	TRBJ1-2	TRBV6-6	CASSYGDRGGYTF	TGTGCCAGCAGTTACGGGGACAGGGGTGGCTACACCTTC
NA	NA	TRBJ2-2	TRBV24-1	CATSDSVTNTGELFF	TGTGCCACCAGCGACAGCGTAACGAACACCGGGGAGCTGTTTTTT
once	NA	TRBJ1-3	TRBV5-6	CASSFYGNTIYF	TGTGCCAGCAGCTTCTATGGAAACACCATATATTTT
NA	TRBD1	TRBJ2-1	TRBV5-4	CASSPQGAGSYNEQFF	TGTGCCAGCAGCCCGCAGGGGGCGGGCTCCTACAATGAGCAGTTCTTC
once	NA	TRBJ2-1	TRBV29-1	CSVEVPTGPGSNEQFF	TGCAGCGTTGAAGTCCCGACAGGCCCAGGGAGTAATGAGCAGTTCTTC
once	TRBD1	TRBJ1-1	TRBV7-9	CASSYTGDTEAFF	TGTGCCAGCAGTTATACAGGGGACACTGAAGCTTTCTTT
NA	NA	TRBJ1-4	TRBV10-3	CAIRQGVNEKLFF	TGTGCCATCAGACAGGGAGTTAATGAAAAACTGTTTTTT
NA	TRBD1	TRBJ1-5	TRBV18	CASSAGGQPQHF	TGTGCCAGCTCCGCAGGGGGTCAGCCCCAGCATTTT
NA	TRBD1	TRBJ2-2	TRBV18	CASSNGRGPNTGELFF	TGTGCCAGCTCAAACGGCAGGGGGCCGAACACCGGGGAGCTGTTTTTT
NA	TRBD1	TRBJ1-1	TRBV6-2/TRBV6-3	CASSRGQEGTEAFF	TGTGCCAGCAGCCGAGGACAGGAGGGGACTGAAGCTTTCTTT
NA	NA	TRBJ2-6	TRBV5-1	CASSKEGISGANVLTF	TGCGCCAGCAGCAAAGAGGGTATCTCTGGGGCCAACGTCCTGACTTTC
NA	NA	TRBJ1-3	TRBV4-2	CASSQDRGSGNTIYF	TGTGCCAGCAGCCAAGACAGGGGTTCTGGAAACACCATATATTTT
few	NA	TRBJ1-5	TRBV6-2/TRBV6-3	CASSYEWGGPPQHF	TGTGCCAGCAGTTACGAGTGGGGGGGTCCGCCCCAGCATTTT
NA	NA	TRBJ1-4	TRBV28	CASSLPGRDTPATNEKLFF	TGTGCCAGCAGTTTGCCAGGGAGGGATACCCCAGCAACTAATGAAAAACTGTTTTTT
few	TRBD2	TRBJ2-1	TRBV7-9	CASSLGGLAGERQFF	TGTGCCAGCAGCTTGGGAGGACTAGCGGGGGAGCGGCAGTTCTTC
NA	NA	TRBJ1-2	TRBV5-4	CASRPGLQTTKNYGYTF	TGTGCCAGCAGGCCCGGACTCCAGACCACTAAAAACTATGGCTACACCTTC
NA	TRBD2	TRBJ2-4	TRBV7-2	CASSSWGGRSENIQYF	TGTGCCAGCAGCTCCTGGGGGGGACGATCGGAAAACATTCAGTACTTC
NA	TRBD2	TRBJ2-7	TRBV28	CASSYFGGYEQYF	TGTGCCAGCAGCTACTTCGGGGGGTACGAGCAGTACTTC
NA	NA	TRBJ1-2	TRBV29-1	CSVGWQGIGSYTF	TGCAGCGTCGGCTGGCAGGGGATAGGTAGCTACACCTTC
few	NA	TRBJ1-2	TRBV18	CASSRVGGYTF	TGTGCCAGCTCCCGGGTCGGAGGCTACACCTTC
few	TRBD1	TRBJ1-1	TRBV15	CATSRIMEGTDEAFF	TGTGCCACCAGCAGAATCATGGAGGGGACAGATGAAGCTTTCTTT
NA	NA	TRBJ1-2	TRBV28	CASSLSGLPHTF	TGTGCCAGCAGTTTATCGGGACTCCCCCACACCTTC
NA	TRBD2	TRBJ2-7	TRBV5-6	CASSSTDSGGMWYEQYF	TGTGCCAGCAGCTCAACCGATAGCGGGGGGATGTGGTACGAGCAGTACTTC
once	NA	TRBJ2-1	TRBV6-5	CASSYQGLLANEQFF	TGTGCCAGCAGTTACCAGGGACTCCTAGCCAATGAGCAGTTCTTC
NA	NA	TRBJ1-2	TRBV30	CAWSLAGLGRNGYTF	TGTGCCTGGAGTCTTGCAGGGCTGGGGAGGAATGGCTACACCTTC
NA	TRBD2	TRBJ2-3	TRBV7-3	CASSSNFGGFTDTQYF	TGTGCCAGCAGCTCCAATTTCGGGGGGTTCACAGATACGCAGTATTTT
NA	TRBD1	TRBJ1-6	TRBV5-1	CASSLEGQGNSPLHF	TGCGCCAGCAGCTTGGAGGGACAGGGGAATTCACCCCTCCACTTT
NA	TRBD1	TRBJ2-5	TRBV18	CASSGTGAGSETQYF	TGTGCCAGCTCAGGGACAGGGGCTGGGTCAGAGACCCAGTACTTC
NA	TRBD2	TRBJ2-7	TRBV6-1	CASSERTSGPTYEQYF	TGTGCCAGCAGCGAAAGGACTAGCGGACCTACCTACGAGCAGTACTTC
NA	NA	TRBJ1-2	TRBV4-1	CASSLLGHRYGYTF	TGCGCCAGCAGCCTCCTGGGACACCGCTATGGCTACACCTTC
NA	TRBD2	TRBJ2-2	TRBV9	CASSSRLAGSGELFF	TGTGCCAGCAGCTCTCGACTAGCGGGGTCCGGGGAGCTGTTTTTT
NA	TRBD1	TRBJ1-2	TRBV27	CASRQGAVGYTF	TGTGCCAGCCGACAGGGGGCGGTTGGCTACACCTTC
once	NA	TRBJ2-3	TRBV11-1	CASSLGGRTDTQYF	TGTGCCAGCAGCTTAGGCGGGCGCACAGATACGCAGTATTTT
NA	NA	TRBJ2-5	TRBV20-1	CSASSGGETQYF	TGCAGTGCTAGTTCGGGCGGGGAGACCCAGTACTTC